The 25 T cell receptor beta chains given below trace back to one sample, sequenced in a study of OX40 agonist ivuxolimab in advanced cancers. Here immunoSEQ multiplex PCR was the method, and the copy in TCRdb shows in-frame clones only, minus some. The top ten clones hold more than 0.95% of a sample with tens of thousands of clones, roughly 80% of them seen once. This specimen was CD4+ or CD8+ T cells sorted from blood, taken in a trial of the OX40 agonist ivuxolimab. The origin of the receptors is an adult with an advanced solid tumor such as melanoma, head and neck, liver or kidney cancer.

This sequence joins TRBV11-2 and TRBJ2-3, with 10 positions matching TRBD1. The germline V gene encodes CDR1 SGHAT and CDR2 FQNNGV. CDR3 length: 15 residues. With 5 bases clipped from V and 0 bases from J, the junction kept 2 bases outside the gene matches. The CDR3, as DNA: TGTGCCAGCAGCCGGGACAGGGGAAGCACAGATACGCAGTATTTT. As protein: CASSRDRGSTDTQYF.

The chain is built from TRBV7-3 and TRBJ2-5; TRBD2 aligns across 8 bases. The CDR3 extends over 16 amino acids. V was pared by 0 bases and J by 3 bases, with 6 bases of the junction left unmatched. In germline, CDR1 is SGHTA, CDR2 FQGTGA. The CDR3 DNA sequence: TGTGCCAGCAGCTTAACATCGGGGGGGTTAGAAGAGACCCAGTACTTC. Its translation: CASSLTSGGLEETQYF.

V is TRBV27 and J is TRBJ1-1; tentatively, D is TRBD1 (6 bases). V was trimmed by 3 bases and J by 5 bases, leaving 16 bases between them. CDR1 and CDR2 (germline): MNHEY, SMNVEV (reference sequence). CDR3 length equals 15 residues. Here the CDR3 DNA reads TGTGCCAGCAGTTTTGGGGGGGCTGACGGGACTGAAGCTTTCTTT. Its translation is CASSFGGADGTEAFF.

Comments on this clone: This CDR3 is also generated by other DNA sequences in the sample. This chain connects TRBV18 to TRBJ2-7; tentative D call: TRBD1 (6 bases). This CDR3 contains 12 residues. V lost 6 bases and J 5 bases, leaving 11 bases between the germline ends. Germline CDR1 KGHSH, CDR2 LQKENI. CDR3 in amino acids: CASSLRGDEQYV. The CDR3 DNA reads TGTGCCAGCTCTCTCAGGGGCGACGAGCAGTACGTC.

This clone was observed a few times. The rearrangement joins TRBV11-2 to TRBJ1-1, with D unresolved. V lost 5 bases to trimming and J lost 3 bases, with 13 bases between them. Looked up from germline, CDR1 is SGHAT and CDR2 is FQNNGV. This CDR3 comprises 14 residues. CDR3: CASSPLLGDTEAFF. The CDR3 DNA sequence: TGTGCCAGCAGCCCCCTGTTGGGAGACACTGAAGCTTTCTTT.

The chain carries TRBV7-3 and TRBJ1-1, with 8 bases fitting TRBD1. Germline CDR1 SGHTA, CDR2 FQGTGA. This CDR3 has 17 residues. The V and J ends lost 5 bases and 4 bases, in that order; junction bases with no gene match: 15. As DNA, the CDR3 is TGTGCCAGCAGCACCCTCTCCAGGGGGCGGTGGGGCACTGAAGCTTTCTTT. Its protein product is CASSTLSRGRWGTEAFF.

The V gene is TRBV5-6, the J gene TRBJ2-5; 8 bases line up with TRBD2. V was clipped by 4 bases and J by 4 bases; unmatched bases: 6. The CDR3 has 14 amino acids. The germline gives CDR1 SGHDT, CDR2 YYEEEE. The CDR3 reads CASSREGRGETQYF. The CDR3 nucleotides are TGTGCCAGCAGCCGGGAGGGGCGCGGAGAGACCCAGTACTTC.

The J gene is TRBJ2-1, the V gene TRBV20-1; D unresolved. The CDR3 extends over 11 amino acids. Trimming shortened V by 7 bases and J by 8 bases, and 12 bases separated the two germline ends. Germline V CDR1 and CDR2: DFQATT, SNEGSKA (reference sequence). CDR3 bases: TGCAGTGTGGGTCTAGAGGATGAGCAGTTCTTC. Amino acid sequence: CSVGLEDEQFF.

The rearrangement joins TRBV6-5 to TRBJ1-2, with 7 nucleotides matching TRBD1. The CDR3 is made up of 16 amino acids. Germline CDR1 is MNHEY and CDR2 is SVGAGI. V dropped 2 bases and J dropped 8; count of bases not matched to a gene: 14. As DNA, the CDR3 is TGTGCCAGCAGTTACGTGGGGACAGCCTATACGAAGGGCTACACCTTC. Translation: CASSYVGTAYTKGYTF.

V gene TRBV10-3 combines with J gene TRBJ1-5; 10 nucleotides line up with TRBD1. CDR1 is ENHRY and CDR2 is SYGVKD in the germline V gene. Trimming removed 3 bases from V and 6 bases from J; junction bases left unmatched: 8. This CDR3 region has 16 residues. CDR3 protein: CAISETGTGEGQPQHF. In DNA form, the CDR3 reads TGTGCCATCAGTGAAACCGGGACAGGGGAGGGTCAGCCCCAGCATTTT.

As regards this clone: The sample has other DNA sequences that encode this CDR3 too. The chain combines TRBV19 with TRBJ1-5; D possibly corresponds to TRBD1 (6 bases). Per germline, CDR1 LNHDA and CDR2 SQIVND (reference sequence). The CDR3 totals 16 residues. The V end lost 0 bases, the J end lost 7 bases, and 16 bases lay between the germline ends. The CDR3: CASSIDRGAGAQPQHF. CDR3 bases: TGTGCCAGTAGTATAGATCGGGGGGCGGGGGCGCAGCCCCAGCATTTT.

The chain is built from TRBV5-4 and TRBJ2-5; 10 bases map to TRBD1. This CDR3 comprises 14 residues. V shed 4 bases and J 5 bases; nucleotides not matched to a gene: 5. Germline V lookup: CDR1 SGHNT, CDR2 YYREEE (reference sequence). The CDR3 sequence is CASSRQGARETQYF. DNA for the CDR3: TGTGCCAGCAGCCGACAGGGGGCGCGGGAGACCCAGTACTTC.

The chain links TRBV18 to TRBJ2-1, with D perhaps given as TRBD1 or TRBD2 (5 bases each). The CDR3 has 13 amino acids. V was cut by 5 bases and J by 5 bases, with 10 bases left in between. Looked up from germline, CDR1 is KGHSH and CDR2 is LQKENI. CDR3 bases: TGTGCCAGCTCAGAGGGGCGCGACAATGAGCAGTTCTTC. It encodes CASSEGRDNEQFF.

About this clone itself: A junction boundary mismatches the germline segment, possibly from a read error. The rearrangement joins TRBV2 to TRBJ2-2; TRBD1 is a possible D gene (6 bases). CDR3 length: 14 amino acids. Germline CDR1 reads SNHLY; CDR2 reads FYNNEI. Here the CDR3 reads CASRAQGSTGELFF. In DNA form, the CDR3 reads TGTGCCAGCAGGGCACAGGGTTCCACCGGGGAGCTATTTTTT.

Within the sample, this clone is medium-sized. The J gene is TRBJ2-7, the V gene TRBV21-1; the listed D gene, TRBD2, was not tested against the DNA. TRBV21-1 is a pseudogene segment. The CDR3 has 16 amino acids. The CDR3: CASSKFRVESSYEQYV. As DNA, the CDR3 is TGTGCCAGCAGCAAATTTCGGGTGGAGAGCTCCTACGAGCAGTACGTC.

The sample holds one count of this clone. This sequence joins TRBV18 and TRBJ1-2, with D hard to call. CDR1 and CDR2 from the germline V gene are KGHSH and LQKENI. This CDR3 contains 17 residues. The V gene lost 3 bases and the J gene lost 0 bases, with 17 bases spanning the gap. The CDR3 loop is CASSPQDGVPTNYGYTF. The CDR3 nucleotides are TGTGCCAGCTCACCGCAGGACGGAGTTCCCACTAACTATGGCTACACCTTC.

This clone was counted only a few times. The same CDR3 can be traced to other DNA sequences in this sample. V and J are TRBV18 and TRBJ2-7; D is ambiguous. This CDR3 comprises 13 residues. The germline V gene has CDR1 KGHSH and CDR2 LQKENI. Trimming removed 2 bases at V and 3 bases at J, with 8 bases between. This CDR3 is CASSPGTDYEQYF. The CDR3 coding sequence is TGTGCCAGCTCACCAGGTACAGACTACGAGCAGTACTTC.

The rearrangement joins TRBV6-6 to TRBJ1-6; a weak D match, TRBD1 (6 bases). There are 14 residues in the CDR3. Germline V gene lookup returns CDR1 MNHNY and CDR2 SVGAGI (reference sequence). Between the trimmed V and J ends, which lost 7 bases and 7 bases, there was a span of 14 bases. CDR3 coding DNA: TGTGCCAGCACTCCGACAGGCTCAAATTCACCCCTCCACTTT. Its protein is CASTPTGSNSPLHF.

The gene calls are TRBV6-5 and TRBJ1-2; 7 nucleotides line up with TRBD1. The CDR3 spans 14 residues. The V and J ends lost 2 bases and 7 bases, in that order; junction bases with no gene match: 7. The germline gives CDR1 MNHEY, CDR2 SVGAGI. In DNA, the CDR3 is TGTGCCAGCAGTTACAGCTCAGGGGGATCTGGCTACACCTTC. Protein sequence: CASSYSSGGSGYTF.

This chain links TRBV18 with TRBJ1-5; D ambiguous. Between the trimmed V and J ends, which lost 6 bases and 1 base, there was a span of 10 bases. Germline V CDR1 and CDR2: KGHSH, LQKENI. The CDR3 sequence is 14 residues long. CDR3 nucleotide sequence: TGTGCCAGCTCCCCCCGGGAAAGCAATCAGCCCCAGCATTTT. Encoded protein: CASSPRESNQPQHF.

The V call is TRBV11-1, the J call TRBJ1-2; TRBD1 aligns across 7 bases. The length of the CDR3 is 13 residues. J lost 7 bases, V lost 3 bases, and 5 bases had no gene match. CDR1 and CDR2 (germline): SGHAT, FQDESV (reference sequence). In DNA, the CDR3 is TGTGCCAGCAGCTTTGGGACAGTAAGTGGCTACACCTTC. This sequence encodes CASSFGTVSGYTF.

The chain employs TRBV5-6 and TRBJ2-5; D remains ambiguous. Germline-derived CDR1 and CDR2 are SGHDT and YYEEEE. This CDR3 spans 16 amino acids. Trimming took off 0 bases at V and 4 bases at J, with 16 bases between the two ends. The CDR3 is CASSLVGVGITETQYF. In nucleotides, the CDR3 is TGTGCCAGCAGCTTGGTCGGAGTTGGTATTACAGAGACCCAGTACTTC.

The rearrangement uses TRBV30 and TRBJ2-1; unclear D gene. The length of the CDR3 is 11 residues. Germline V gives CDR1 GTSNPN, CDR2 SVGIG (reference sequence). The V and J ends lost 2 bases and 6 bases respectively, with 5 bases between them. DNA of the CDR3: TGTGCCTGGAGTATCGGCAATGAGCAGTTCTTC. Protein product: CAWSIGNEQFF.

The chain is built from TRBV15 and TRBJ2-2, with D unresolved. Germline assignment: CDR1 LNHNV and CDR2 YYDKDF (reference sequence). The CDR3 runs 16 residues. V lost 1 base, J lost 1 base, and 10 bases lay in between. For the CDR3, the DNA is TGTGCCACCAGCAGAGGGTCAAGGAGGAACACCGGGGAGCTGTTTTTT. It yields the protein CATSRGSRRNTGELFF.

The genes are TRBV19 and TRBJ1-5; no reliable D call. The germline V gene has CDR1 LNHDA and CDR2 SQIVND (reference sequence). The V and J ends lost 8 bases and 0 bases respectively, with 14 bases between them. The CDR3 runs to 15 residues. The CDR3, as DNA: TGTGCCAGTTGGTCGGGTTATTATAGCAATCAGCCCCAGCATTTT. It translates to CASWSGYYSNQPQHF.